Below, 19 T cell receptor beta chains from the same sample are listed, as sequenced in a study of T cell changes during pregnancy in multiple sclerosis. Measured with immunoSEQ multiplex PCR; TCRdb has only the in-frame clones, and not every one. The table has some 60,000 clones, 91% seen once; the top ten hold around 0.8%. The sequenced sample was CD4+ T cells from peripheral blood mononuclear cells, obtained in the first trimester of pregnancy. These receptors were obtained from a female donor with multiple sclerosis, enrolled in a pregnancy study.

This rearrangement joins TRBV19 to TRBJ1-1, with 7 bases aligning to TRBD1. Germline loops: CDR1 LNHDA, CDR2 SQIVND (reference sequence). The CDR3 contains 14 residues. Trimming removed 6 bases from V and 8 bases from J; junction bases left unmatched: 12. CDR3 loop: CASSLRTGRVEAFF. In DNA, the CDR3 is TGTGCCAGTAGCCTACGGACAGGCCGTGTGGAAGCTTTCTTT.

The chain joins TRBV6-5 to TRBJ2-1; D is possibly TRBD1 (6 bases). V lost 2 bases, J lost 6 bases, and 8 bases lay in between. The CDR3 is 13 residues long. CDR1 and CDR2 (germline): MNHEY, SVGAGI. CDR3: CASSYIQGNEQFF. CDR3 bases: TGTGCCAGCAGTTACATACAGGGCAATGAGCAGTTCTTC.

The V and J genes are TRBV6-1 and TRBJ1-2; no definite D call. This CDR3 is built from 11 residues. The V end was cut by 4 bases, the J end by 5 bases, with 5 bases between. Germline lookup yields CDR1 MNHNS and CDR2 SASEGT. CDR3 DNA sequence: TGTGCCAGCAGTGCCGCGTATGGCTACACCTTC. Its protein is CASSAAYGYTF.

J is TRBJ2-2 and V is TRBV19; maybe TRBD1 (5 bases). V lost 1 base and J 5 bases, leaving 8 bases between the germline ends. This CDR3 comprises 14 residues. Germline CDR1 LNHDA, CDR2 SQIVND (reference sequence). CDR3 DNA sequence: TGTGCCAGTAGTATAGGGGGCCTGACCGGGGAGCTGTTTTTT. Translated, it gives CASSIGGLTGELFF.

The chain combines TRBV27 with TRBJ1-6; TRBD1 aligns across 7 bases. CDR1 is MNHEY, CDR2 SMNVEV, per germline (reference sequence). This CDR3 comprises 14 residues. V trimming: 7 bases; J trimming: 7 bases; junction bases outside the gene matches: 7. The CDR3 loop is CASKIDRENSPLHF. Here the CDR3 DNA reads TGTGCCAGCAAAATAGACAGGGAGAATTCACCCCTCCACTTT.

This chain uses TRBV29-1 with TRBJ2-5, with 7 positions matching TRBD1. The CDR3 has 15 amino acids. J gave up 1 base and V 6 bases, and 11 bases lay outside the gene matches. Germline V lookup: CDR1 SQVTM, CDR2 ANQGSEA. Written as DNA, the CDR3 is TGCAGCGTCTCCCCCCACGACAGGGCCCAAGAGACCCAGTACTTC. The encoded protein is CSVSPHDRAQETQYF.

DNA of the CDR3: TGTGCCTGGAGTGTCCGCCGCGGAGGGTCCGGCTACACCTTC. Encoded protein: CAWSVRRGGSGYTF. This rearrangement joins TRBV30 to TRBJ1-2; D not certain. V was trimmed by 0 bases and J by 8 bases, leaving 16 bases between them. Germline V gene sequence: CDR1 GTSNPN, CDR2 SVGIG (reference sequence). The CDR3 length is 14 residues.

The genes are TRBV18 and TRBJ2-3, with TRBD2 matching 10 bases. This CDR3 is built from 17 residues. The J segment lost 2 bases and the V segment lost 4 bases, leaving 9 bases of the junction unmatched. Germline loops: CDR1 KGHSH, CDR2 LQKENI. CDR3 protein: CASSLLVAGGNTDTQYF. In nucleotides, the CDR3 is TGTGCCAGCTCACTACTTGTAGCGGGGGGAAACACAGATACGCAGTATTTT.

The chain uses TRBV9 and TRBJ2-1; 7 nucleotides match TRBD1. Germline values: CDR1 SGDLS, CDR2 YYNGEE. The CDR3 contains 15 residues. Losses at the gene ends were 0 bases for V and 6 bases for J; bases not matched to a gene: 6. CDR3 sequence: CASSVATGYGNEQFF. Written as DNA, the CDR3 is TGTGCCAGCAGCGTAGCGACAGGGTATGGCAATGAGCAGTTCTTC. Combining the CDR3 with reference TRBV9 and TRBJ2-1 gives the whole variable domain DSGVTQTPKHLITATGQRVTLRCSPRSGDLSVYWYQQSLDQGLQFLIQYYNGEERAKGNILERFSAQQFPDLHSELNLSSLELGDSALYFCASSVATGYGNEQFFGPGTRLTVL.

This clone came up once. This sequence joins TRBV6-1 and TRBJ1-1; a possible D gene is TRBD1 (6 bases). The V end lost 7 bases, the J end lost 1 base, and 16 bases lay between the germline ends. The CDR3 is 15 amino acids. Germline V CDR1 and CDR2: MNHNS, SASEGT. This chain's CDR3 is CASTPTRDKNTEAFF. Here the CDR3 DNA reads TGTGCCAGCACCCCGACAAGGGACAAGAACACTGAAGCTTTCTTT.

V gene TRBV4-3 combines with J gene TRBJ1-6, with D possibly being TRBD1 (6 bases). The V and J ends lost 0 bases and 9 bases respectively, with 12 bases between them. CDR1 is LGHNA and CDR2 is YSLEER in the germline V gene. The CDR3 is made up of 15 amino acids. CDR3 residues: CASSQENRERSPLHF. The DNA of the CDR3 is TGCGCCAGCAGCCAAGAGAACAGGGAGCGTTCACCCCTCCACTTT.

The rearrangement joins TRBV19 to TRBJ1-5; perhaps TRBD1 as D (6 bases). Germline V CDR1 and CDR2: LNHDA, SQIVND (reference sequence). Trimming left V 6 bases short and J 0 bases short, with 12 bases between. The CDR3 extends over 15 amino acids. CDR3 sequence reads: CASRGGAASNQPQHF. Here the CDR3 DNA reads TGTGCCAGTAGGGGGGGGGCGGCTAGCAATCAGCCCCAGCATTTT.

The chain links TRBV7-2 to TRBJ1-1; 10 bases fit TRBD1. This CDR3 region has 15 residues. Trimming cost V 5 bases and J 0 bases; bases outside gene matches: 3. The V gene's germline CDR1 is SGHTA and CDR2 FQGNSA. CDR3 sequence (DNA): TGTGCCAGCAGCCCGGGACAGGGGATGAACACTGAAGCTTTCTTT. Translating gives CASSPGQGMNTEAFF.

The chain combines TRBV7-2 with TRBJ2-3; possibly TRBD2 for D (6 bases). The CDR3 has 15 amino acids. The germline V and J ends were trimmed by 0 bases and 2 bases, with 9 bases remaining between them. Germline CDR1 reads SGHTA; CDR2 reads FQGNSA. The CDR3 nucleotides are TGTGCCAGCAGCTTAGCGGGACTGAACACAGATACGCAGTATTTT. Amino acids: CASSLAGLNTDTQYF.

The rearrangement uses TRBV5-6 and TRBJ1-1; the match to TRBD1 covers 9 bases. Germline CDR1 is SGHDT and CDR2 is YYEEEE. The CDR3 extends over 12 amino acids. J was trimmed by 6 bases and V by 4 bases; bases with no gene match: 1. As DNA, the CDR3 is TGTGCCAGCAGCCGACAGGGGGCTGAAGCTTTCTTT. Its protein is CASSRQGAEAFF.

The chain carries TRBV9 and TRBJ2-7, with 14 nucleotides matching TRBD2. Germline V gives CDR1 SGDLS, CDR2 YYNGEE. V lost 4 bases, J lost 3 bases, and 3 bases stayed unmatched. CDR3 length: 15 amino acids. As DNA, the CDR3 is TGTGCCAGCAGCACAGGGACTAGCGGGAGCTACGAGCAGTACTTC. Amino acid sequence: CASSTGTSGSYEQYF. The whole variable domain, remainder taken from reference TRBV9 and TRBJ2-7, is DSGVTQTPKHLITATGQRVTLRCSPRSGDLSVYWYQQSLDQGLQFLIQYYNGEERAKGNILERFSAQQFPDLHSELNLSSLELGDSALYFCASSTGTSGSYEQYFGPGTRLTVT.

This chain uses TRBV4-3 with TRBJ2-3, with 9 bases matching TRBD2. Germline V lookup: CDR1 LGHNA, CDR2 YSLEER. Losses at the gene ends were 0 bases for V and 3 bases for J; bases not matched to a gene: 13. CDR3 length equals 19 residues. CDR3 amino acids: CASSQEGRLAGGNTDTQYF. Here the CDR3 DNA reads TGCGCCAGCAGCCAAGAGGGTCGGCTCGCGGGGGGGAATACAGATACGCAGTATTTT.

V gene TRBV19 combines with J gene TRBJ2-4, with a possible D match to TRBD1 (6 bases). CDR3 size: 13 residues. Germline lookup yields CDR1 LNHDA and CDR2 SQIVND (reference sequence). Trimming removed 10 bases from V and 2 bases from J, with 12 bases in between. In DNA, the CDR3 is TGTGCCACAACACAGGGAACCAAAAACATTCAGTACTTC. As protein: CATTQGTKNIQYF. The full variable domain, rest sourced from reference TRBV19 and TRBJ2-4, is DGGITQSPKYLFRKEGQNVTLSCEQNLNHDAMYWYRQDPGQGLRLIYYSQIVNDFQKGDIAEGYSVSREKKESFPLTVTSAQKNPTAFYLCATTQGTKNIQYFGAGTRLSVL.

This rearrangement joins TRBV27 to TRBJ2-5, with TRBD2 matching over 10 bases. CDR3 length: 15 residues. Germline CDR1 reads MNHEY; CDR2 reads SMNVEV (reference sequence). Losses at the gene ends were 6 bases for V and 2 bases for J; bases not matched to a gene: 6. CDR3 DNA: TGTGCCAGCAGACTACTAGCGGGGACACAAGAGACCCAGTACTTC. It yields the protein CASRLLAGTQETQYF.